This TCR beta chain comes out of a study of shared clonotypes between healthy human individuals. The germline V gene has CDR1 SGHAT and CDR2 FQNNGV. Trimming left V 5 bases short and J 3 bases short, with 13 bases between. The CDR3 runs 15 residues. Only in-frame clones appear in the TCRdb table, and some are missing; sequencing was by immunoSEQ multiplex PCR. The profile shows about 680,000 clones, 60% to 75% of them singletons. This clone was seen only a few times. The TCR sequence derives from a woman aged 25 to 45 in good health. The sequenced sample was memory CD4+ T cells sorted from blood. The subset: CD45RA-negative fraction. The J gene is TRBJ1-4, the V gene TRBV11-2, with D maybe TRBD1 (5 bases). The CDR3 spells CASSRTGLANEKLFF. The CDR3, as DNA: TGTGCCAGCAGCCGAACAGGCCTAGCTAATGAAAAACTGTTTTTT. Filled out from reference TRBV11-2 and TRBJ1-4, the complete variable domain reads EAGVAQSPRYKIIEKRQSVAFWCNPISGHATLYWYQQILGQGPKLLIQFQNNGVVDDSQLPKDRFSAERLKGVDSTLKIQPAKLEDSAVYLCASSRTGLANEKLFFGSGTQLSVL.